This T cell receptor beta chain was found in a study of Ad26.COV2.S vaccination and SARS-CoV-2 variants. Looking at the study overall: Sample donor was a member of the COV1001 Ad26.COV2.S trial arm. Ad26.COV2.S was injected intramuscularly once or twice, 56 days apart.

The data were produced by immunoSEQ multiplex PCR, yet TCRdb's version contains in-frame clones alone and is incomplete. The sample carries around 250,000 clones, around 90% recorded once. Comments on this clone: One end of the junction does not line up with germline, which may come from a read error.

This sample's treatment: some 19 received Ad26.COV2.S at low or high dose, single or two shots; several received placebo; per-sample allocation not given. Samples were taken on day 63 after the first vaccine or placebo injection. A Boston adult aged 18-55 years was the donor. Participants' vaccine, an Ad26 vector, delivered Wuhan-strain SARS-CoV-2 spike. Germline V gives CDR1 GTSNPN, CDR2 SVGIG (reference sequence). CDR3 length: 14 amino acids. The sequence was obtained from a person aged 18 to 59 who received the Ad26.COV2.S COVID-19 vaccine or a placebo. Sequences were derived from peripheral blood, sampled in a trial of Ad26.COV2.S vaccine versus placebo. The V and J genes are TRBV30 and TRBJ1-2; TRBD1 might be the D (5 bases). CDR3 DNA: TGTGCCTGGAGTCCCGGTCCGTCCACAGGCGTCTTGTCCTTC. Translating gives CAWSPGPSTGVLSF. The variable domain in full, completed from reference TRBV30 and TRBJ1-2, reads SQTIHQWPATLVQPVGSPLSLECTVEGTSNPNLYWYRQAAGRGLQLLFYSVGIGQISSEVPQNLSASRPQDRQFILSSKKLLLSDSGFYLCAWSPGPSTGVLSFGSGTRLTVV.